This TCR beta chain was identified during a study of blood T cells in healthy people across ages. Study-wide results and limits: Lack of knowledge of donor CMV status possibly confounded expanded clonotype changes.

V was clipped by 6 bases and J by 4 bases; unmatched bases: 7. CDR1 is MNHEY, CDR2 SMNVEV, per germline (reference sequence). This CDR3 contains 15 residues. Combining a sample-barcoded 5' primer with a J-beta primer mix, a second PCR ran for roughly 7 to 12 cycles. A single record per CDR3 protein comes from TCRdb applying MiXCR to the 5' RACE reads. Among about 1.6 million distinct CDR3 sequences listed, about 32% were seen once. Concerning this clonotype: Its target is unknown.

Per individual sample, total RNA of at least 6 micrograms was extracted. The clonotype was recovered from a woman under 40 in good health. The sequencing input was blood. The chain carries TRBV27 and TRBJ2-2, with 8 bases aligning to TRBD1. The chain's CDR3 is CASRIQTGVTGELFF. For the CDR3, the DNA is TGTGCCAGCAGGATCCAGACAGGGGTCACCGGGGAGCTGTTTTTT.